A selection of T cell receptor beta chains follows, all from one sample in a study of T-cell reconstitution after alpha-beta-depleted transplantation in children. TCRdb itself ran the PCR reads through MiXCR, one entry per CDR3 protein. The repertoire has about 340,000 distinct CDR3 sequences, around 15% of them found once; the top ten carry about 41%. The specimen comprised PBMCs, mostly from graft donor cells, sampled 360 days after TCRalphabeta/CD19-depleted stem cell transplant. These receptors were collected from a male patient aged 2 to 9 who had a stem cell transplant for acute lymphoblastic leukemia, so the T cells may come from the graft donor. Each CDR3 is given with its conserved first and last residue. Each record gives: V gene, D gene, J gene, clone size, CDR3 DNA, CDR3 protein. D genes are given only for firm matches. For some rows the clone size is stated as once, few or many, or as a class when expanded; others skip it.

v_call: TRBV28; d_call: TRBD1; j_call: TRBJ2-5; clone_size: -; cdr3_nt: TGTGCCAGCAGTTTTGGGACAGGGGCTTTGGAGACCCAGTACTTC; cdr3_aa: CASSFGTGALETQYF
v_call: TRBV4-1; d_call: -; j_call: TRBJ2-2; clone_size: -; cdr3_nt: TGCGCCAGCAGCCATCGCCTGAACACCGGGGAGCTGTTTTTT; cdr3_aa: CASSHRLNTGELFF
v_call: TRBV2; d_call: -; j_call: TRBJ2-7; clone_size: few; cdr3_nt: TGTGCCAGCAAGCCAGAATCCTACGAGCAGTACTTC; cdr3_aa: CASKPESYEQYF
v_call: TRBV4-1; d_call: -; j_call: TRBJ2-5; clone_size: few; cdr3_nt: TGCGCCAGCAGCCAAGATTCTAGGACTATGGAGACCCAGTACTTC; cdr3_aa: CASSQDSRTMETQYF
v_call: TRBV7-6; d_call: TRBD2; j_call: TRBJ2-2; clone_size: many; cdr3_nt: TGTGCCAGCAGCTCTAGGACTAGCGCGAACACCGGGGAGCTGTTTTTT; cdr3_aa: CASSSRTSANTGELFF
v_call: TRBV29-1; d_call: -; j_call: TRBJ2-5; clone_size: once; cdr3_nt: TGCAGCGTTGGGGTGAAAACCCTTAGTAGCAGAGAGACCCAGTACTTC; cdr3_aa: CSVGVKTLSSRETQYF
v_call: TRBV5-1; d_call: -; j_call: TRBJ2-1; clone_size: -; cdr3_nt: TGCGCCAGCAGCCCCCCCGGGACCTTCAATGAGCAGTTCTTC; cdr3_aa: CASSPPGTFNEQFF
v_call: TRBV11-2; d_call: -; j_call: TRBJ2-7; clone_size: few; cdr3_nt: TGTGCCAGCAGCTCAGCGGATCGGAGGAAGGGGTACGAGCAGTACTTC; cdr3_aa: CASSSADRRKGYEQYF
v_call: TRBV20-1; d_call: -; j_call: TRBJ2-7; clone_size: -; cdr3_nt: TGCAGTCCGGCGTCCGGAGGCGAGCAGTACTTC; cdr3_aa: CSPASGGEQYF
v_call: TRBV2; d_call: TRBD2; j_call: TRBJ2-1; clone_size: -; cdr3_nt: TGTGCCAGCAGCCCTAGCGGGAGGTCTGAGCAGTTCTTC; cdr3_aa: CASSPSGRSEQFF
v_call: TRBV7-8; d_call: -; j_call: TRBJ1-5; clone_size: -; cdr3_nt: TGTGCCAGCAGCTTTAGCCGGGACCTCAGACCCAATCAGCCCCAGCATTTT; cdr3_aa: CASSFSRDLRPNQPQHF
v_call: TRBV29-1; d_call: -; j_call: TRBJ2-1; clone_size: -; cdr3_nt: TGCAGCGTTGTTCTGCGAGTCGGACTATCCCTTGGCAATGAGCAGTTCTTC; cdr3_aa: CSVVLRVGLSLGNEQFF
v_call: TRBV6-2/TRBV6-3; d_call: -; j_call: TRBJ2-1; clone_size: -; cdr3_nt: TGTGCCAGCAGTTACTTACTTGGATACAATGAGCAGTTCTTC; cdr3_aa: CASSYLLGYNEQFF
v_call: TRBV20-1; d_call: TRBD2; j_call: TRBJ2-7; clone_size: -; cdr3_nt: TGCAGTGCTAACCGACTAGCGGACCACTACGAGCAGTACTTC; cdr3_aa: CSANRLADHYEQYF
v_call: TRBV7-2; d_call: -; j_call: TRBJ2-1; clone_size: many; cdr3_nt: TGTGCCAGCAGCACAGATTCTCTCTCCTACAATGAGCAGTTCTTC; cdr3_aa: CASSTDSLSYNEQFF
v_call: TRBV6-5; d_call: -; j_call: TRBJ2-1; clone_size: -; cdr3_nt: TGTGCCAGCAGTTACGCACCAGCGGTCCTCTACAATGAGCAGTTCTTC; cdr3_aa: CASSYAPAVLYNEQFF
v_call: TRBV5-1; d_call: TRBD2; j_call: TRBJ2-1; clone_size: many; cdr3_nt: TGCGCCAGCAGCTCGTTAGCGGGAGAGGCCTCTCGGCAGTTCTTC; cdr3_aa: CASSSLAGEASRQFF
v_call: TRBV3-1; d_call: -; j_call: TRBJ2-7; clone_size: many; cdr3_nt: TGTGCCAGCAGCCAAGAAACTGTCTACGAGCAGTACTTC; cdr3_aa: CASSQETVYEQYF
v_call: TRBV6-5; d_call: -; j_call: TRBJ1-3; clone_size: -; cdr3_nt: TGTGCCAGCAGTTATGGGACATCGCTCCCCTCTGGAAACACCATATATTTT; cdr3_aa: CASSYGTSLPSGNTIYF
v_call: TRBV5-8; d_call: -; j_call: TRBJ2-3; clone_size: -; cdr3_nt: TGTGCCAGCAGCTTTCAGGGCCAGGCGACAGATACGCAGTATTTT; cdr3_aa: CASSFQGQATDTQYF